A selection of T cell receptor beta chains follows, all from one sample in a study of OX40 agonist ivuxolimab in advanced cancers. Produced via immunoSEQ multiplex PCR; TCRdb's table is partial and in-frame only. The profile shows 50,000 to 75,000 clones, 70% to 80% of them singletons. The specimen was CD4+ or CD8+ T cells sorted from blood, collected in a trial of the OX40 agonist ivuxolimab. The receptors derive from an adult with an advanced solid tumor such as melanoma, head and neck, liver or kidney cancer. CDR3s include the opening cysteine and the closing phenylalanine or tryptophan. The order of the fields is clone size, D gene, J gene, V gene, CDR3 protein, CDR3 DNA. D genes are given only for firm matches. Size values are once, few and many counts, or a class for expanded clones, and some rows have none.

-,-,TRBJ1-2,TRBV5-1,CASSPDQGGYGYTF,TGCGCCAGCAGCCCGGATCAGGGTGGATATGGCTACACCTTC
-,-,TRBJ2-1,TRBV29-1,CSGQVYNEQFF,TGCAGCGGACAGGTCTACAATGAGCAGTTCTTC
-,-,TRBJ2-1,TRBV10-3,CAISPGTGNEQFF,TGTGCCATCAGCCCCGGGACGGGCAATGAGCAGTTCTTC
once,-,TRBJ2-5,TRBV6-6,CASSYSRETQYF,TGTGCCAGCAGTTACTCGAGGGAGACCCAGTACTTC
-,-,TRBJ1-1,TRBV5-6,CASSVLHKNTNTEAFF,TGTGCCAGCAGCGTTTTACATAAAAATACGAACACTGAAGCTTTCTTT
-,TRBD2,TRBJ2-7,TRBV13,CASSPPPGGVSYEQYF,TGTGCCAGCAGCCCACCCCCCGGGGGGGTATCCTACGAGCAGTACTTC
-,-,TRBJ2-5,TRBV10-3,CAISAPGRETQYF,TGTGCCATCAGTGCCCCCGGAAGGGAGACCCAGTACTTC
-,-,TRBJ1-1,TRBV10-3,CAISAGDTNTEAFF,TGTGCCATCAGTGCGGGGGACACCAACACTGAAGCTTTCTTT
-,-,TRBJ1-1,TRBV14,CASSPVGGGYTEAFF,TGTGCCAGCAGCCCAGTAGGGGGGGGGTACACTGAAGCTTTCTTT
-,-,TRBJ1-4,TRBV15,CATSRDISGGEKLFF,TGTGCCACCAGCAGAGATATTTCAGGCGGGGAAAAACTGTTTTTT
few,TRBD1,TRBJ1-1,TRBV30,CAWSGQDLSETEAFF,TGTGCCTGGAGCGGACAGGACCTTTCGGAGACTGAAGCTTTCTTT
-,-,TRBJ2-1,TRBV19,CASSTFAEQFF,TGTGCCAGTAGTACCTTTGCTGAGCAGTTCTTC
-,TRBD1,TRBJ1-5,TRBV15,CATSRDEGAQPQHF,TGTGCCACCAGCAGAGACGAGGGGGCTCAGCCCCAGCATTTT
-,-,TRBJ1-1,TRBV5-1,CASSLQDTDGEAFF,TGCGCCAGCAGCTTGCAGGACACGGATGGTGAAGCTTTCTTT
once,-,TRBJ1-5,TRBV11-2,CASSETGRNQPQHF,TGTGCCAGCAGCGAAACAGGACGTAATCAGCCCCAGCATTTT
-,-,TRBJ2-5,TRBV7-9,CASSIQGETQYF,TGTGCCAGCAGCATCCAAGGCGAGACCCAGTACTTC
-,-,TRBJ2-7,TRBV5-1,CASSLDLEPYEQYF,TGCGCCAGCAGCTTGGACTTGGAACCCTACGAGCAGTACTTC
-,-,TRBJ1-2,TRBV6-1,CASKRGDNYGYTF,TGTGCCAGCAAGAGGGGTGACAACTATGGCTACACCTTC
-,-,TRBJ2-3,TRBV5-1,CASSPITGDTQYF,TGCGCCAGCAGCCCCATTACGGGGGATACGCAGTATTTT
few,TRBD2,TRBJ2-3,TRBV29-1,CSVPGTSGSYADTQYF,TGCAGCGTCCCCGGGACTAGCGGGAGTTACGCAGATACGCAGTATTTT
-,-,TRBJ1-2,TRBV6-1,CASSEAFNTRGYTF,TGTGCCAGCAGTGAAGCTTTCAACACGAGGGGCTACACCTTC
once,-,TRBJ2-1,TRBV19,CASSPSLRAGAVGTGYNEQFF,TGTGCCAGTAGTCCGAGTTTGAGAGCCGGGGCCGTTGGGACCGGCTACAATGAGCAGTTCTTC